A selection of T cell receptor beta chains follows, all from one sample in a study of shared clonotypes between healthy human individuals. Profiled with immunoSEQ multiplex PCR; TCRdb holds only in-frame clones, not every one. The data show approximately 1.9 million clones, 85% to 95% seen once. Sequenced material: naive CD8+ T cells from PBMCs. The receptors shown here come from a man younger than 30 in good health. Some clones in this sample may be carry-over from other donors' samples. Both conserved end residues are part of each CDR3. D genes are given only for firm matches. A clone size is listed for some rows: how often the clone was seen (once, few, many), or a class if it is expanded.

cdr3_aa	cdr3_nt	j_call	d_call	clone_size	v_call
CASSRGTGNTIYF	TGTGCCAGCAGCCGAGGTACTGGAAACACCATATATTTT	TRBJ1-3	NA	NA	TRBV5-4
CASSLAMTSGRLYNEQFF	TGTGCCAGCAGCTTAGCAATGACTAGCGGGAGACTTTACAATGAGCAGTTCTTC	TRBJ2-1	TRBD2	NA	TRBV7-8
CASSQVGANVLTF	TGCGCCAGCAGCCAAGTCGGGGCCAACGTCCTGACTTTC	TRBJ2-6	NA	NA	TRBV4-1
CASSYSRQHPGNTIYF	TGTGCCAGCAGTTACTCCAGGCAGCATCCTGGAAACACCATATATTTT	TRBJ1-3	NA	NA	TRBV6-5
CAWSVRDRPYGYTF	TGTGCCTGGAGTGTACGTGACAGGCCCTATGGCTACACCTTC	TRBJ1-2	NA	NA	TRBV30
CASRGSDSEQFF	TGCGCCAGCAGGGGTAGTGATAGTGAGCAGTTCTTC	TRBJ2-1	NA	NA	TRBV10-2
CASSHLPSGPPYEQYF	TGTGCCAGCTCGCACCTGCCTAGCGGGCCTCCCTACGAGCAGTACTTC	TRBJ2-7	TRBD2	NA	TRBV19
CASSYGTIPYNEQFF	TGTGCCAGCAGCTACGGGACTATCCCCTACAATGAGCAGTTCTTC	TRBJ2-1	TRBD2	once	TRBV5-6
CASSPASGGYNEQFF	TGTGCCAGCAGTCCTGCTAGCGGGGGGTACAATGAGCAGTTCTTC	TRBJ2-1	TRBD2	once	TRBV2
CASSRGRKNTDTQYF	TGTGCCAGCTCACGGGGACGGAAGAACACAGATACGCAGTATTTT	TRBJ2-3	NA	NA	TRBV18
CASSWRQNGYTF	TGTGCCAGCAGCTGGAGGCAAAATGGCTACACCTTC	TRBJ1-2	NA	once	TRBV5-6
CASSLAGQGDNEQFF	TGTGCCAGCAGCTTGGCGGGACAGGGCGACAATGAGCAGTTCTTC	TRBJ2-1	TRBD1	NA	TRBV7-3
CASSAVIGTGELFF	TGTGCCAGCAGCGCCGTAATAGGGACCGGGGAGCTGTTTTTT	TRBJ2-2	NA	NA	TRBV9
CSVVTGQTYEQYF	TGCAGCGTTGTTACAGGACAGACCTACGAGCAGTACTTC	TRBJ2-7	NA	NA	TRBV29-1
CASSYSGPGNYGYTF	TGTGCCAGCAGTTACTCGGGACCGGGTAACTATGGCTACACCTTC	TRBJ1-2	NA	once	TRBV6-5
CASSFGGRSTGELFF	TGTGCCAGCAGCTTTGGCGGGAGGAGCACCGGGGAGCTGTTTTTT	TRBJ2-2	TRBD2	NA	TRBV7-9
CASSQDRFRQEQYF	TGTGCCAGCAGCCAAGATAGATTCCGTCAGGAGCAGTACTTC	TRBJ2-7	NA	NA	TRBV4-2
CASSEFSNVAGAGDTQYF	TGTGCCAGCAGTGAATTTAGCAATGTGGCCGGGGCGGGAGATACGCAGTATTTT	TRBJ2-3	NA	NA	TRBV2
CASSVSSPGQNDYGYTF	TGTGCCAGCTCAGTGTCGTCACCGGGACAGAATGACTATGGCTACACCTTC	TRBJ1-2	TRBD1	NA	TRBV18
CASRPNSGRPETQYF	TGTGCCAGCAGGCCGAATAGCGGGAGGCCCGAGACCCAGTACTTC	TRBJ2-5	TRBD2	NA	TRBV11-2
CASSHPTPNTGELFF	TGTGCCAGCAGCCATCCGACCCCGAACACCGGGGAGCTGTTTTTT	TRBJ2-2	NA	few	TRBV14
CSVSPEGRGEQFF	TGCAGCGTCAGCCCCGAGGGTCGGGGTGAGCAGTTCTTC	TRBJ2-1	NA	NA	TRBV29-1
CASSSGQGSGANVLTF	TGTGCCAGCAGCTCGGGACAGGGCTCTGGGGCCAACGTCCTGACTTTC	TRBJ2-6	TRBD1	NA	TRBV5-5
CASSMVILYNEQFF	TGTGCCAGTAGTATGGTAATCCTATACAATGAGCAGTTCTTC	TRBJ2-1	NA	NA	TRBV19
CASSHQRGSYEQYF	TGCGCCAGCAGCCACCAGCGGGGAAGCTACGAGCAGTACTTC	TRBJ2-7	TRBD2	NA	TRBV4-1
CASTLRTDSTDTQYF	TGTGCCAGCACTCTGCGGACAGATAGCACAGATACGCAGTATTTT	TRBJ2-3	NA	NA	TRBV28
CASSLIGAGQPQHF	TGTGCCAGCAGTTTAATAGGGGCAGGGCAGCCCCAGCATTTT	TRBJ1-5	NA	NA	TRBV27
CASSLAIPPTPLYEQYF	TGTGCCAGCAGCTTAGCAATCCCCCCCACTCCTTTATACGAGCAGTACTTC	TRBJ2-7	NA	NA	TRBV7-6
CASSPNHALWGNYGYTF	TGCGCCAGCAGCCCTAATCATGCCCTGTGGGGGAACTATGGCTACACCTTC	TRBJ1-2	NA	NA	TRBV4-3
CASSRGYEQYF	TGCGCCAGCAGCAGGGGGTACGAGCAGTACTTC	TRBJ2-7	NA	NA	TRBV5-1
CASSLAGGHFSYNEQFF	TGTGCCAGCAGCTTAGCAGGGGGCCACTTCTCCTACAATGAGCAGTTCTTC	TRBJ2-1	TRBD1	NA	TRBV7-8
CASSQLAGDSTDTQYF	TGCGCCAGCAGCCAACTAGCGGGAGACAGCACAGATACGCAGTATTTT	TRBJ2-3	TRBD2	NA	TRBV4-1
CASSLWKGSTDTQYF	TGTGCCAGCAGTTTGTGGAAGGGGAGCACAGATACGCAGTATTTT	TRBJ2-3	NA	NA	TRBV28
CASSGDGGLTTNYEQYF	TGTGCCAGCAGTGGAGATGGAGGTCTAACTACGAACTACGAGCAGTACTTC	TRBJ2-7	NA	NA	TRBV21-1
CASSSRRTSKDTQYF	TGTGCCAGCAGCTCGCGACGGACTAGTAAGGATACGCAGTATTTT	TRBJ2-3	TRBD2	NA	TRBV11-1
CASSFNLAGDISYNEQFF	TGTGCCAGCAGCTTCAATCTAGCGGGAGACATTAGCTACAATGAGCAGTTCTTC	TRBJ2-1	TRBD2	NA	TRBV13
CATSRGGEWEEQFF	TGTGCCACCAGCAGGGGCGGGGAATGGGAGGAGCAGTTCTTC	TRBJ2-1	NA	NA	TRBV15
CAAEQGLGRGTDTQYF	TGTGCCGCAGAGCAGGGACTAGGAAGGGGTACAGATACGCAGTATTTT	TRBJ2-3	TRBD2	NA	TRBV30
CASSLGTSGSNEQFF	TGTGCCAGCAGCTTAGGGACTAGCGGTTCCAATGAGCAGTTCTTC	TRBJ2-1	TRBD2	NA	TRBV7-2
CASSEDPTVSNQPQHF	TGTGCCAGCAGCGAGGATCCGACAGTTAGCAATCAGCCCCAGCATTTT	TRBJ1-5	NA	NA	TRBV9
CASSDRNTDTQYF	TGCGCCAGCAGTGACAGGAACACAGATACGCAGTATTTT	TRBJ2-3	NA	once	TRBV10-2
CASSEAPGKVHPAHGYTF	TGTGCCAGCAGTGAAGCTCCCGGGAAGGTTCACCCGGCCCATGGCTACACCTTC	TRBJ1-2	NA	NA	TRBV2
CASSSGQGGWNEQFF	TGTGCCAGCAGCTCAGGACAGGGAGGGTGGAATGAGCAGTTCTTC	TRBJ2-1	NA	NA	TRBV5-5
CASSLVGNANQPQHF	TGTGCCAGCAGCTTGGTGGGGAATGCGAATCAGCCCCAGCATTTT	TRBJ1-5	NA	NA	TRBV5-6
CASSYSRAMNTEAFF	TGTGCCAGCAGTTACTCCCGGGCGATGAACACTGAAGCTTTCTTT	TRBJ1-1	NA	NA	TRBV6-6
CASSEGQGAWGYGYTF	TGTGCCAGCAGTGAAGGACAGGGGGCGTGGGGCTATGGCTACACCTTC	TRBJ1-2	TRBD1	NA	TRBV6-1
CSVEEERSSYNEQFF	TGCAGCGTTGAAGAGGAGAGGAGCTCCTACAATGAGCAGTTCTTC	TRBJ2-1	NA	NA	TRBV29-1
CASSDSGRDPYNEQFF	TGTGCCAGCAGTGATAGCGGGAGAGACCCCTACAATGAGCAGTTCTTC	TRBJ2-1	TRBD2	NA	TRBV2
CASSSLMNTEAFF	TGTGCCAGCAGCTCCCTTATGAACACTGAAGCTTTCTTT	TRBJ1-1	NA	NA	TRBV7-9